This T cell receptor (beta chain) originates from a study of T-cell reconstitution after alpha-beta-depleted transplantation in children. Study observations and caveats: The study reportedly traced alpha-beta T cells about two months after transplant to several hundred expanded graft clones. Newly generated T cells supplied most T-cell counts and diversity one year post-transplant. In some patients, recipient T cells and intrathymic progenitors surviving conditioning explained high day-60 diversity.

Unique molecular identifiers were incorporated when the TCRbeta library was constructed. TCRdb fed the PCR reads into MiXCR, producing one record per CDR3 protein. Of some 600,000 distinct CDR3 sequences in the sample, 10% to 15% were seen once. This clonotype has a handful of counts. Its antigen is unknown. Germline V gives CDR1 DFQATT, CDR2 SNEGSKA (reference sequence). There are 17 residues in the CDR3. Trimming took off 1 base at V and 0 bases at J, with 16 bases between the two ends. The receptor was derived from a male patient under 18 who had a stem cell transplant for acute myeloid leukemia, so the T cells may come from the graft donor. J is TRBJ2-1 and V is TRBV20-1; D possibly corresponds to TRBD2 (6 bases). The sample consisted of PBMCs, mostly from graft donor cells, taken 360 days after TCRalphabeta/CD19-depleted stem cell transplant. DNA of the CDR3: TGCAGTGCTAGAGCGGTTTGGGGGAGGAGCTCCTACAATGAGCAGTTCTTC. As protein: CSARAVWGRSSYNEQFF.